The clone carrying this T cell receptor beta chain has a handful of counts. At the DNA level, this CDR3 is encoded by other sequences in the same sample as well. Cohorts were based on clinical histories the participants reported. The CDR3 extends over 14 amino acids. The V gene's germline CDR1 is SGHRS and CDR2 YFSETQ. V lost 0 bases and J lost 4; bases outside the gene matches: 0. This sample was included in a study of blood T cell repertoires in COVID-19. Study context: In each case, the material was cDNA or gDNA derived from T cells, B-cell-depleted T cells, or PBMCs.

Measured with immunoSEQ multiplex PCR; TCRdb has only the in-frame clones, and not every one. The sample lists roughly 200,000 clones, 89% occurring once. The TCR was taken from a woman younger than 45 with acute COVID-19. The chain carries TRBV5-1 and TRBJ1-3; 8 bases match TRBD1. The sequenced sample consisted of PBMCs or T cells enriched from blood (not recorded which). CDR3: CASSLGTGGNTIYF. In DNA form, the CDR3 reads TGCGCCAGCAGCTTGGGGACAGGGGGAAACACCATATATTTT.